This section outlines one T cell receptor beta chain sequence together with its context. The entry originates in a study of CD8 T cells in Susac syndrome. Negative magnetic isolation gave CD8+ and CD4+ cells; FACS enriched CD8+ TEMRA. This CDR3 is 15 amino acids long. V shed 8 bases, J shed 0 bases, and the junction held 6 bases outside the gene matches. Germline V gene data show CDR1 as LNHNV and CDR2 as YYDKDF (reference sequence). After extraction with the RNeasy kit, about 0.5 to 1 ug of the RNA was reverse transcribed using random hexamers. TCRdb reprocessed the immunoSEQ multiplex PCR reads with MiXCR, giving one entry per CDR3 protein. The table records around 220,000 distinct CDR3 sequences, roughly 92% of them present only once.

The sequenced sample consisted of CD8+ T cells from PBMCs. The chain uses TRBV15 and TRBJ2-1, with TRBD1 matching 8 bases. This sequence was found in a human donor with multiple sclerosis. The CDR3 DNA is TGTGCCACCCAGGACAGGGCTAGCTCCTACAATGAGCAGTTCTTC. This sequence encodes CATQDRASSYNEQFF.